These 2 T cell receptor beta chains came from one sample sequenced in a study of T cell repertoires in cytomegalovirus infection. Each CDR3 protein gets one entry after TCRdb re-called the reads with MiXCR. This sample yields roughly 990,000 distinct CDR3 sequences, of which around 30% are seen a single time; more than 13% belongs to the top ten. Antigens of these TCRs are unknown. The material sequenced was cultured CD8+ T cells from PBMCs, taken from culture after CMV antigen stimulation. Source of these receptors: a human donor in good health (CMV status not recorded). Some clones in this sample may be carry-over from other donors' samples.

The chain is built from TRBV4-1 and TRBJ2-1; no definite D call. The germline V gene encodes CDR1 MGHRA and CDR2 YSYEKL. The CDR3 loop spans 13 amino acids. The germline V and J ends were trimmed by 2 bases and 4 bases, with 6 bases remaining between them. In nucleotides, the CDR3 is TGCGCCAGCAGCCAACCCTCATACAATGAGCAGTTCTTC. Translated, it gives CASSQPSYNEQFF.

About this clonotype itself: Given a much more abundant clone one base away, this may be a read error. The gene calls are TRBV7-2 and TRBJ1-1; the match to TRBD1 covers 8 bases. CDR3 length: 15 residues. In germline, CDR1 is SGHTA, CDR2 FQGNSA. CDR3 amino acids: CDSSLVGRGRTEAFF. The CDR3 coding sequence is TGTGACAGCAGCTTAGTGGGCAGGGGGCGGACTGAAGCTTTCTTT.